The clone carrying this T cell receptor beta chain was picked up many times. Its antigen is as yet unknown. Unique molecular identifiers tagged every individual TCR cDNA molecule. MiXCR, run by TCRdb on the 5' RACE reads, gives a single entry per CDR3 protein. The sample records 90,000 or so distinct CDR3 sequences, 7.5% to 10% being singletons. The data stem from a study of spatial heterogeneity in lung cancer. Study results and limitations: The appearance of ubiquitous expanded tumor TCRs in blood was greater at resection than follow-up.

Per germline, CDR1 SQVTM and CDR2 ANQGSEA. The germline V and J ends were trimmed by 7 bases and 2 bases, with 6 bases remaining between them. CDR3 length: 12 amino acids. The time point denotes: sample taken at primary tumor resection. Whole RNA came from tumor, nontumor lung or frozen PBMC and was sequenced without being sorted. The chain is built from TRBV29-1 and TRBJ2-6; D not resolved. The sequencing here drew on PBMCs, taken at surgery. The clonotype was recovered from a male donor with early-stage non-small cell lung cancer. CDR3 bases: TGCAGCGCTCTCACTGGGGCCAACGTCCTGACTTTC. Its protein product is CSALTGANVLTF.